One T cell receptor (beta chain) is described in this entry. Trimming took 1 base from V and 6 from J, leaving 17 bases between them. The CDR3 extends over 16 amino acids. The germline V gene encodes CDR1 MRHNA and CDR2 SNTAGT. This specimen comes from a study of shared clonotypes between healthy human individuals. TCRdb's copy holds only in-frame clones and misses some; the assay was immunoSEQ multiplex PCR. The sample includes some 2,000,000 clones, about 95% seen only once; the top ten take about 1.1%. Naive CD8 isolation took CD45RO-negative cells positively selected for CCR7 and excluded terminally differentiated effector memory CD45RA+ cells.

The chain has TRBV6-4 and TRBJ2-3; TRBD2 might be the D (6 bases). Sequencing was done on a sample of naive CD8+ T cells sorted from blood. The source of this sequence is a man aged 18 to 29 in good health. The CDR3 region has the DNA TGTGCCAGCAGTGACTTCAGGTCCGCCCGGGGGGATACGCAGTATTTT. Protein product: CASSDFRSARGDTQYF.